The 15 T cell receptor beta chains in this list originate from one sample, sequenced in a study of T cells after yellow fever vaccination. MiXCR, run by TCRdb on the 5' RACE reads, gives a single entry per CDR3 protein. The table includes 500,000 to 650,000 distinct CDR3 sequences, 17% detected once. The source material was PBMCs, sampled 4 to 5 days after the first yellow fever vaccination. These receptor sequences come from a man younger than 30 who received the YFV17D yellow fever vaccine.

The gene calls are TRBV20-1 and TRBJ1-5; the D is unclear. Trimming took off 1 base at V and 1 base at J, with 5 bases between the two ends. The germline CDR1 and CDR2 sequences are DFQATT and SNEGSKA (reference sequence). The CDR3 extends over 13 amino acids. CDR3 in amino acids: CSARVDSNQPQHF. CDR3 DNA: TGCAGTGCTAGAGTAGACAGCAATCAGCCCCAGCATTTT.

J is TRBJ2-2 and V is TRBV6-1; possibly TRBD1 or TRBD2 for D (5 bases each). Germline values: CDR1 MNHNS, CDR2 SASEGT. V dropped 8 bases and J dropped 0 bases, with 10 bases sitting between them. The CDR3 is made up of 14 amino acids. The CDR3 DNA reads as TGTGCCAGCCTGGGGGTTACGAACACCGGGGAGCTGTTTTTT. Translated: CASLGVTNTGELFF.

This chain joins TRBV2 and TRBJ2-7; 9 bases are a match to TRBD1. This CDR3 has 12 amino acids. Germline V lookup: CDR1 SNHLY, CDR2 FYNNEI. J lost 6 bases, V lost 10 bases, and 7 bases had no gene match. CDR3 in DNA: TGTGCCACCTCCGGGACAGGGACCGAGCAGTACGTC. Translating gives CATSGTGTEQYV.

This clonotype has only a few counts. The chain links TRBV20-1 to TRBJ2-2, with 7 bases identical to TRBD2. Germline CDR1 DFQATT, CDR2 SNEGSKA (reference sequence). Losses at the gene ends were 0 bases for V and 1 base for J; bases not matched to a gene: 5. The CDR3 runs to 16 residues. This chain's CDR3 is CSARDASSGNTGELFF. The CDR3 DNA is TGCAGTGCTAGAGATGCTTCTAGCGGGAACACCGGGGAGCTGTTTTTT.

This clonotype showed up just once. This chain connects TRBV19 to TRBJ2-2, with a weak D call TRBD1 (6 bases). The V end lost 6 bases, the J end lost 2 bases, and 10 bases lay between the germline ends. The V gene's germline CDR1 is LNHDA and CDR2 SQIVND (reference sequence). This CDR3 has 14 residues. This CDR3 is CASRWGLNTGELFF. DNA of the CDR3: TGTGCCAGTAGGTGGGGGCTCAACACCGGGGAGCTGTTTTTT.

The gene calls are TRBV4-3 and TRBJ2-1; D remains unclear. V lost 0 bases and J lost 11, with 11 bases in between. This CDR3 has 13 residues. Germline CDR1 LGHNA, CDR2 YSLEER. This CDR3 reads CASSQDRESKQFF. The CDR3 DNA reads TGCGCCAGCAGCCAAGATAGGGAAAGTAAGCAGTTCTTC.

This chain connects TRBV29-1 to TRBJ1-1; D is uncertain. Germline-derived CDR1 and CDR2 are SQVTM and ANQGSEA. CDR3 length: 11 residues. Trimming cost V 5 bases and J 4 bases, with 8 bases left between them. CDR3 nucleotides: TGCAGCGTTTTGGACGTCACTGAAGCTTTCTTT. Its protein is CSVLDVTEAFF. Full variable domain (rest looked up from reference TRBV29-1 and TRBJ1-1): SAVISQKPSRDICQRGTSLTIQCQVDSQVTMMFWYRQQPGQSLTLIATANQGSEATYESGFVIDKFPISRPNLTFSTLTVSNMSPEDSSIYLCSVLDVTEAFFGQGTRLTVV.

The J gene is TRBJ2-3, the V gene TRBV6-6; no clear D. With 3 bases removed from V and 6 bases from J, the gap between germline ends came to 10 bases. Germline assignment: CDR1 MNHNY and CDR2 SVGAGI (reference sequence). This CDR3 spans 13 amino acids. The CDR3, as DNA: TGTGCCAGCAGTTATGGCCCACGGGATACGCAGTATTTT. It encodes CASSYGPRDTQYF.

The chain couples TRBV27 to TRBJ1-5; 7 nucleotides align to TRBD1. From germline, CDR1 is MNHEY and CDR2 SMNVEV (reference sequence). V was clipped by 4 bases and J by 7 bases; unmatched bases: 4. This CDR3 comprises 13 residues. CDR3 nucleotides: TGTGCCAGCAGTTCAGGGGGTTCACAGCCCCAGCATTTT. Its protein product is CASSSGGSQPQHF.

This chain uses TRBV6-2 or TRBV6-3 with TRBJ1-1; 9 nucleotides agree with TRBD1. The ends lost 2 bases at V and 0 bases at J; junction bases unmatched: 7. Germline CDR1 is MNHEY and CDR2 is SVGEGT. The CDR3 covers 17 residues. The CDR3 nucleotides are TGTGCCAGCAGTTACAACAGGGGGCTCTCTATGAACACTGAAGCTTTCTTT. Its protein is CASSYNRGLSMNTEAFF.

This chain joins TRBV6-5 and TRBJ2-1; D ambiguous. Per germline, CDR1 MNHEY and CDR2 SVGAGI. With 4 bases removed from V and 4 bases from J, the gap between germline ends came to 14 bases. The CDR3 totals 15 residues. The chain's CDR3 is CASSFSQMTYNEQFF. CDR3 DNA: TGTGCCAGCAGTTTCAGCCAAATGACGTACAATGAGCAGTTCTTC.

There are a few counts of this clonotype. The chain has TRBV30 and TRBJ1-5; D is perhaps TRBD1 (5 bases). This CDR3 spans 15 amino acids. The V end lost 0 bases, the J end lost 5 bases, and 14 bases lay between the germline ends. The V gene's germline CDR1 is GTSNPN and CDR2 SVGIG (reference sequence). The CDR3 DNA follows: TGTGCCTGGAGTGTACGTGGGGCGGGCGATCAGCCCCAGCATTTT. Amino acid sequence: CAWSVRGAGDQPQHF. Full variable domain (remainder filled in from reference TRBV30 and TRBJ1-5): SQTIHQWPATLVQPVGSPLSLECTVEGTSNPNLYWYRQAAGRGLQLLFYSVGIGQISSEVPQNLSASRPQDRQFILSSKKLLLSDSGFYLCAWSVRGAGDQPQHFGDGTRLSIL.

This clonotype was detected a few times. The chain employs TRBV20-1 and TRBJ2-1; 7 bases agree with TRBD2. Germline CDR1 reads DFQATT; CDR2 reads SNEGSKA (reference sequence). V shed 5 bases and J 12 bases; nucleotides not matched to a gene: 10. The CDR3 has 12 amino acids. The CDR3 reads CSAASSGLGQFF. The DNA for the CDR3 is TGCAGTGCTGCCTCTAGCGGACTTGGGCAGTTCTTC.

The rearrangement links TRBV29-1 to TRBJ2-1; 11 bases are a match to TRBD2. The CDR3 runs 15 residues. Germline CDR1 is SQVTM and CDR2 is ANQGSEA. V dropped 2 bases and J dropped 7; count of bases not matched to a gene: 7. The CDR3 sequence is CSVELLGLAVNEQFF. The DNA of the CDR3 is TGCAGCGTTGAATTGTTGGGACTAGCGGTGAATGAGCAGTTCTTC.

The V call is TRBV29-1, the J call TRBJ2-7, with D unclear. Per the germline V gene, CDR1 is SQVTM and CDR2 is ANQGSEA. CDR3 size: 13 residues. Trimming took off 1 base at V and 0 bases at J, with 7 bases between the two ends. In nucleotides, the CDR3 is TGCAGCGTTGAAGGACTGAACTCCTACGAGCAGTACTTC. Translation gives CSVEGLNSYEQYF.